This T cell receptor (beta chain) was sequenced in a study of CD8 T cells in Susac syndrome. This clonotype has a handful of counts. The V segment lost 6 bases and the J segment 5 bases; nucleotides outside the gene matches: 5. There are 13 residues in the CDR3. Looked up from germline, CDR1 is SEHNR and CDR2 is FQNEAQ (reference sequence). The RNA, about 0.5 to 1 ug, was put through reverse transcription using random hexamers. TCRdb reprocessed the immunoSEQ multiplex PCR reads with MiXCR, giving one entry per CDR3 protein. This sample yields about 150,000 distinct CDR3 sequences, of which roughly 94% are seen a single time; around 0.21% belongs to the top ten. TEMRA cells were enriched by FACS, while CD8+ and CD4+ T cells were obtained through a negative isolation that was performed magnetically.

V gene TRBV7-9 combines with J gene TRBJ2-7; 9 nucleotides agree with TRBD1. The sequenced sample was CD8+ T cells from PBMCs. This TCR derives from a human donor with multiple sclerosis. The CDR3 DNA sequence: TGTGCCAGCAGTTCCACAGGGGGCGACGAGCAGTACTTC. It encodes CASSSTGGDEQYF.